A single sample is the source of the 14 T cell receptor beta chains below, sequenced in a study of early T cells in non-severe SARS-CoV-2 infection. TCRdb re-derived calls from the 5' RACE reads in MiXCR, one entry per CDR3 protein. The sample shows about 72,000 distinct CDR3 sequences, 10% of them seen only once. The starting material was whole blood, obtained at baseline. These receptors came from an adult who was a healthcare worker with PCR-confirmed SARS-CoV-2 infection or an uninfected control (not recorded which).

This clonotype was picked up a small number of times. The chain links TRBV13 to TRBJ2-3; a possible D gene is TRBD2 (6 bases). The CDR3 covers 14 residues. Trimming cost V 6 bases and J 4 bases, with 14 bases left between them. In germline, CDR1 is PRHDT, CDR2 FYEKMQ (reference sequence). The CDR3 spells CASRRMSGADTQYF. Here the CDR3 DNA reads TGTGCCAGCAGACGGATGTCGGGGGCAGATACGCAGTATTTT.

This clonotype was observed a handful of times. The genes are TRBV4-2 and TRBJ1-2; D gene ambiguous. The CDR3 is 16 residues long. Germline V gives CDR1 LGHNA, CDR2 YNFKEQ. Deletions cut 0 bases from V and 6 bases from J, with 17 bases between. The CDR3: CASSQEERNFFNGYTF. The CDR3 DNA sequence: TGTGCCAGCAGCCAAGAGGAACGTAACTTTTTTAATGGCTACACCTTC.

V is TRBV5-1 and J is TRBJ2-7, with TRBD1 matching over 7 bases. This CDR3 spans 14 amino acids. Trimming took 4 bases from V and 2 from J; bases not matched to a gene: 6. In germline, CDR1 is SGHRS, CDR2 YFSETQ. This CDR3 reads CASSAEDRPYEQYF. CDR3 sequence (DNA): TGCGCCAGCAGCGCGGAGGACAGGCCCTACGAGCAGTACTTC.

This clonotype was detected only a few times. The gene calls are TRBV19 and TRBJ1-1; possible D gene TRBD1, 5 bases. The CDR3 is 14 amino acids. Deletions cut 9 bases from V and 3 bases from J, with 17 bases between. CDR1 and CDR2 from the germline V gene are LNHDA and SQIVND (reference sequence). CDR3 sequence reads: CASKRGSSYTEAFF. Here the CDR3 DNA reads TGTGCCAGCAAGAGGGGCTCGTCGTACACTGAAGCTTTCTTT. Together with reference TRBV19 and TRBJ1-1, the CDR3 gives the full variable domain: DGGITQSPKYLFRKEGQNVTLSCEQNLNHDAMYWYRQDPGQGLRLIYYSQIVNDFQKGDIAEGYSVSREKKESFPLTVTSAQKNPTAFYLCASKRGSSYTEAFFGQGTRLTVV.

This clonotype was seen ten or more times. The chain has TRBV20-1 and TRBJ2-7; possibly TRBD2 for D (6 bases). Germline lookup yields CDR1 DFQATT and CDR2 SNEGSKA (reference sequence). Between the trimmed V and J ends, which lost 6 bases and 2 bases, there was a span of 17 bases. CDR3 size: 14 residues. CDR3 sequence: CSASFSGDPYEQYF. The CDR3, as DNA: TGCAGTGCATCCTTTTCGGGGGACCCCTACGAGCAGTACTTC.

This clonotype has a handful of counts. The chain links TRBV11-3 to TRBJ2-3; 7 bases are a match to TRBD2. The germline V gene has CDR1 SGHNT and CDR2 YENEEA. The CDR3 runs to 15 residues. V shed 3 bases, J shed 6 bases, and the junction held 9 bases outside the gene matches. This CDR3 reads CASSFSGVPSDTQYF. The CDR3 DNA follows: TGTGCCAGCAGCTTCAGCGGGGTGCCATCGGATACGCAGTATTTT.

V and J are TRBV10-3 and TRBJ1-1; D uncertain. The CDR3 contains 13 residues. Germline CDR1 is ENHRY and CDR2 is SYGVKD. Between the trimmed V and J ends, which lost 11 bases and 1 base, there was a span of 14 bases. This CDR3 is CACRRRENTEAFF. CDR3 bases: TGTGCCTGCAGGCGAAGGGAGAACACTGAAGCTTTCTTT.

The rearrangement uses TRBV5-1 and TRBJ2-7; either TRBD1 or TRBD2 may supply D (5 bases each). The CDR3 runs to 15 residues. V lost 4 bases and J lost 2, with 16 bases in between. CDR1 SGHRS and CDR2 YFSETQ come from the germline V gene. Written as DNA, the CDR3 is TGCGCCAGCAGCCCCCGGGACCCCACAGCCTACGAGCAGTACTTC. It specifies CASSPRDPTAYEQYF.

This clonotype was seen ten or more times. The V call is TRBV5-1, the J call TRBJ2-7, with a tentative D call TRBD2 (6 bases). Trimming pared 4 bases from V and 4 bases from J, leaving 21 bases between. The CDR3 extends over 16 amino acids. Per germline, CDR1 SGHRS and CDR2 YFSETQ. The CDR3 region has the DNA TGCGCCAGCAGCCGAGAGCGTTGGGGGGACTTTTACGAGCAGTACTTC. Translating gives CASSRERWGDFYEQYF.

The genes are TRBV5-6 and TRBJ1-2; a possible D gene is TRBD1 (5 bases). The V and J ends lost 3 bases and 4 bases respectively, with 10 bases between them. Looked up from germline, CDR1 is SGHDT and CDR2 is YYEEEE. There are 13 residues in the CDR3. CDR3 region: CASSSDSPYGYTF. CDR3 nucleotide sequence: TGTGCCAGCAGCTCCGACAGCCCCTATGGCTACACCTTC.

This clonotype appeared a few times. The V and J genes are TRBV3-1 and TRBJ1-3; unclear D gene. The germline V and J ends were trimmed by 4 bases and 0 bases, with 7 bases remaining between them. CDR1 and CDR2 (germline): LGHDT, YNNKEL (reference sequence). The CDR3 spans 14 residues. The DNA for the CDR3 is TGTGCCAGCAGCCGCATCCCCTCTGGAAACACCATATATTTT. Encoded protein: CASSRIPSGNTIYF.

The V gene is TRBV11-2, the J gene TRBJ2-7, with 14 bases aligning to TRBD2. Germline V gene sequence: CDR1 SGHAT, CDR2 FQNNGV. J gave up 5 bases and V 5 bases, and 8 bases lay outside the gene matches. There are 16 residues in the CDR3. CDR3 residues: CASSPGGLAGANEQYF. The CDR3 DNA follows: TGTGCCAGCAGCCCGGGGGGACTAGCGGGGGCCAACGAGCAGTACTTC.

This chain connects TRBV5-1 to TRBJ2-7, with a weak D call TRBD1 (6 bases). CDR1 SGHRS and CDR2 YFSETQ come from the germline V gene. Deletions cut 4 bases from V and 4 bases from J, with 9 bases between. The CDR3 length is 12 residues. The CDR3 region is CASSGGRYEQYF. The CDR3 DNA sequence: TGCGCCAGCAGCGGGGGCCGATACGAGCAGTACTTC. Full variable domain (missing parts from reference TRBV5-1 and TRBJ2-7): KAGVTQTPRYLIKTRGQQVTLSCSPISGHRSVSWYQQTPGQGLQFLFEYFSETQRNKGNFPGRFSGRQFSNSRSEMNVSTLELGDSALYLCASSGGRYEQYFGPGTRLTVT.

The chain is built from TRBV27 and TRBJ2-6, with D hard to call. Between the trimmed V and J ends, which lost 3 bases and 0 bases, there was a span of 6 bases. CDR1 and CDR2 from the germline V gene are MNHEY and SMNVEV (reference sequence). The CDR3 is 15 residues long. The CDR3 reads CASSFFASGANVLTF. As DNA, the CDR3 is TGTGCCAGCAGTTTCTTTGCCTCTGGGGCCAACGTCCTGACTTTC.